A single sample is the source of the 22 T cell receptor beta chains below, sequenced in a study of OX40 agonist ivuxolimab in advanced cancers. Libraries came from the immunoSEQ multiplex PCR assay. What TCRdb holds here is the immuneACCESS table cut down to in-frame rearrangements. Part of the clones is not present; checked against another copy, under half of the missing clones reflect an unresolved V gene, and the others are unexplained. For this sample there are around 81,000 clones; about 86% appear just once. In total, the top ten clones hold 6% to 8.5% of the sample. The sequencing used CD4+ or CD8+ T cells sorted from blood, collected in a trial of the OX40 agonist ivuxolimab. The origin of the receptors is an adult with an advanced solid tumor such as melanoma, head and neck, liver or kidney cancer.

J is TRBJ1-5 and V is TRBV11-3, with 8 bases lining up with TRBD1. The trim removed 6 bases at V and 4 bases at J, leaving 14 bases unmatched. The CDR3 runs to 17 residues. Per germline, CDR1 SGHNT and CDR2 YENEEA. CDR3 loop: CASRRIETDRENQPQHF. The CDR3 bases are TGTGCCAGCAGACGAATAGAGACGGACAGGGAAAATCAGCCCCAGCATTTT.

Of note for this clone: One junction end does not reproduce the germline sequence, and a read error may be involved. The chain uses TRBV7-7 and TRBJ2-1, with 8 nucleotides matching TRBD1. This CDR3 spans 15 amino acids. CDR1 SSHAT and CDR2 FNYEAQ come from the germline V gene (reference sequence). The CDR3 protein is CASSSRDRPGNEQFF. In nucleotides, the CDR3 is TGTGCTAGCAGCTCGCGGGACAGGCCGGGCAATGAGCAGTTCTTC.

Sample share makes this clone medium-sized (0.01 to 0.1%). The V gene is TRBV29-1, the J gene TRBJ2-6; D might be TRBD1 (6 bases). Trimming pared 0 bases from V and 2 bases from J, leaving 14 bases between. Germline values: CDR1 SQVTM, CDR2 ANQGSEA. The CDR3 runs 17 residues. The chain's CDR3 is CSVEDGRGAPGANVLTF. The DNA of the CDR3 is TGCAGCGTTGAAGACGGCAGGGGAGCTCCTGGGGCCAACGTCCTGACTTTC.

The genes are TRBV5-1 and TRBJ1-4; D gene ambiguous. Germline V gene data show CDR1 as SGHRS and CDR2 as YFSETQ. The CDR3 is made up of 13 amino acids. The ends were cut back, 6 bases at V and 8 bases at J, with 14 bases in the middle. CDR3 in DNA: TGCGCCAGCACGGAAGCCCCTCTAGAAAAACTGTTTTTT. This translates into CASTEAPLEKLFF.

The chain couples TRBV28 to TRBJ1-5; D is unresolved. CDR1 is MDHEN, CDR2 SYDVKM, per germline. The CDR3 spans 14 residues. V was pared by 3 bases and J by 0 bases, with 6 bases between. The CDR3 reads CASSFSHSNQPQHF. CDR3 nucleotides: TGTGCCAGCAGTTTCAGCCATAGCAATCAGCCCCAGCATTTT.

This clone has a handful of counts. The rearrangement joins TRBV18 to TRBJ2-7; possibly TRBD1 for D (6 bases). Deletions cut 2 bases from V and 0 bases from J, with 11 bases between. Per germline, CDR1 KGHSH and CDR2 LQKENI. The CDR3 is made up of 15 amino acids. Here the CDR3 reads CASSPTGHSSYEQYF. The CDR3 nucleotides are TGTGCCAGCTCACCAACAGGGCACAGCTCCTACGAGCAGTACTTC.

The V call is TRBV19, the J call TRBJ2-5; TRBD2 agrees at 8 bases. V lost 3 bases to trimming and J lost 6 bases; unmatched junction nucleotides: 9. CDR1 is LNHDA, CDR2 SQIVND, per germline (reference sequence). The CDR3 loop spans 15 amino acids. CDR3 in amino acids: CASSIPGGAWKTQYF. CDR3 in DNA: TGTGCCAGTAGTATCCCCGGGGGGGCCTGGAAGACCCAGTACTTC.

The gene calls are TRBV11-2 and TRBJ2-7; 10 nucleotides match TRBD1. CDR1 is SGHAT and CDR2 is FQNNGV in the germline V gene. V lost 4 bases to trimming and J lost 3 bases; unmatched junction nucleotides: 6. This CDR3 region has 15 residues. CDR3 nucleotides: TGTGCCAGCAGCTGGAGACAGGGGGCCTACTACGAGCAGTACTTC. Residues: CASSWRQGAYYEQYF.

This chain uses TRBV14 with TRBJ1-3, with D unclear. Germline CDR1 and CDR2: SGHDN and FVKESK. The V end lost 2 bases, the J end lost 7 bases, and 6 bases lay between the germline ends. The CDR3 extends over 12 amino acids. CDR3 sequence: CASSQPANTIYF. The CDR3 DNA reads TGTGCCAGCAGCCAACCCGCGAACACCATATATTTT.

There are a few counts of this clone. The genes are TRBV7-3 and TRBJ1-2; perhaps TRBD1 as D (6 bases). V was trimmed by 8 bases and J by 6 bases, leaving 16 bases between them. Germline CDR1 is SGHTA and CDR2 is FQGTGA. The CDR3 sequence is 13 residues long. DNA for the CDR3: TGTGCCAGCGCCAGGGGCATCTCTGATGGCTACACCTTC. Protein sequence: CASARGISDGYTF.

The chain joins TRBV4-1 to TRBJ1-3; D is undetermined. Germline values: CDR1 MGHRA, CDR2 YSYEKL. The CDR3 spans 14 residues. V was shortened by 0 bases and J by 4 bases, with 7 bases between the two germline ends. The CDR3 nucleotides are TGCGCCAGCAGCCAAGAGGGGTTGGGAAACACCATATATTTT. Its protein is CASSQEGLGNTIYF.

The V and J genes are TRBV2 and TRBJ2-5; no clear D. Germline loops: CDR1 SNHLY, CDR2 FYNNEI. The V gene lost 8 bases and the J gene lost 1 base, with 8 bases spanning the gap. This CDR3 is 12 amino acids long. The DNA for the CDR3 is TGTGCCAGCCGGGCCTCCCAAGAGACCCAGTACTTC. This sequence encodes CASRASQETQYF.

The gene calls are TRBV10-3 and TRBJ1-2; 9 bases are shared with TRBD1. The V and J ends lost 2 bases and 2 bases, in that order; junction bases with no gene match: 3. The CDR3 runs to 15 residues. Germline CDR1 and CDR2: ENHRY and SYGVKD. CDR3 sequence reads: CAISEGDRENYGYTF. CDR3 DNA sequence: TGTGCCATCAGTGAGGGGGACAGGGAGAACTATGGCTACACCTTC.

The chain has TRBV6-6 and TRBJ2-7; 7 nucleotides agree with TRBD1. The CDR3 totals 14 residues. Germline CDR1 MNHNY, CDR2 SVGAGI (reference sequence). The junction had 5 bases not matched to a gene; V was cut back by 2 bases and J by 4 bases. The DNA for the CDR3 is TGTGCCAGCAGTTACGACAGGGATCAGTACGAGCAGTACTTC. It is translated as CASSYDRDQYEQYF.

The J gene is TRBJ2-7, the V gene TRBV4-3, with 7 bases lining up with TRBD2. The V and J ends lost 5 bases and 1 base, in that order; junction bases with no gene match: 2. The CDR3 covers 13 residues. Germline values: CDR1 LGHNA, CDR2 YSLEER. The CDR3 sequence is CASSAGRSYEQYF. In DNA form, the CDR3 reads TGCGCCAGCAGCGCCGGGAGGTCCTACGAGCAGTACTTC.

V is TRBV11-2 and J is TRBJ2-1, with D hard to call. Germline loops: CDR1 SGHAT, CDR2 FQNNGV. CDR3 length: 11 residues. Trimming removed 5 bases at V and 9 bases at J, with 8 bases between. This CDR3 reads CASSPGLEQFF. The CDR3 DNA follows: TGTGCCAGCAGCCCCGGGCTTGAGCAGTTCTTC.

CDR3 DNA: TGTGCCAGTAGTAGCCTGTTGTCCGGTGGGAGCTCCTACAATGAGCAGTTCTTC. It encodes CASSSLLSGGSSYNEQFF. This sequence joins TRBV19 and TRBJ2-1; the D gene is possibly TRBD2 (5 bases). Trimming took 4 bases from V and 0 from J, leaving 19 bases between them. CDR3 length equals 18 residues. Germline values: CDR1 LNHDA, CDR2 SQIVND (reference sequence). Full variable domain (rest looked up from reference TRBV19 and TRBJ2-1): DGGITQSPKYLFRKEGQNVTLSCEQNLNHDAMYWYRQDPGQGLRLIYYSQIVNDFQKGDIAEGYSVSREKKESFPLTVTSAQKNPTAFYLCASSSLLSGGSSYNEQFFGPGTRLTVL.

The chain is built from TRBV2 and TRBJ2-7, with a weak D call TRBD2 (6 bases). There are 17 residues in the CDR3. The V gene's germline CDR1 is SNHLY and CDR2 FYNNEI. Trimming removed 0 bases from V and 1 base from J, with 16 bases in between. The CDR3 protein is CASSEAQTLAISYEQYV. Here the CDR3 DNA reads TGTGCCAGCAGTGAAGCCCAGACTCTAGCGATTTCCTACGAGCAGTACGTC.

This chain joins TRBV7-6 and TRBJ1-1; no definite D call. The CDR3 contains 13 residues. The V end was cut by 5 bases, the J end by 3 bases, with 10 bases between. Germline-derived CDR1 and CDR2 are SGHVS and FNYEAQ. The CDR3 spells CASSPNVYTEAFF. The CDR3 DNA sequence: TGTGCCAGCAGCCCTAATGTATACACTGAAGCTTTCTTT.

V is TRBV7-3 and J is TRBJ1-2; weak D call: TRBD1 (6 bases). The CDR3 loop spans 15 amino acids. The ends were cut back, 1 base at V and 8 bases at J, with 17 bases in the middle. Germline CDR1 reads SGHTA; CDR2 reads FQGTGA. CDR3 protein: CASSLKRGPVRGYTF. The CDR3 DNA follows: TGTGCCAGCAGCTTAAAGCGGGGGCCCGTTAGGGGCTACACCTTC.

This clone appeared a few times. The rearrangement uses TRBV4-2 and TRBJ2-3; D ambiguous. V shed 0 bases and J shed 0 bases, with 13 bases lying between them. Germline CDR1 and CDR2: LGHNA and YNFKEQ. The CDR3 loop spans 17 amino acids. The CDR3 region is CASSQDVAQTSTDTQYF. CDR3 in DNA: TGTGCCAGCAGCCAAGATGTAGCTCAAACTAGCACAGATACGCAGTATTTT.

This chain connects TRBV27 to TRBJ2-5; 8 bases are a match to TRBD1. Germline-derived CDR1 and CDR2 are MNHEY and SMNVEV (reference sequence). The CDR3 covers 13 residues. V dropped 6 bases and J dropped 6; count of bases not matched to a gene: 6. CDR3: CASSFDRGKTQYF. CDR3 in DNA: TGTGCCAGCAGCTTCGACAGGGGCAAGACCCAGTACTTC.